This entry describes one T cell receptor (beta chain). This sample was included in a study of blood T cell repertoires in COVID-19. Study information: Sample material is recorded as cDNA or gDNA derived from T cells, B-cell-depleted T cells, or PBMCs.

Germline V gene lookup returns CDR1 SNHLY and CDR2 FYNNEI. The CDR3 is 15 amino acids. Trimming pared 4 bases from V and 0 bases from J, leaving 13 bases between. Those enrolled in Seattle joined during active infection and were followed longitudinally afterward. Original data processing: Amplified reference gene primers provided the basis for estimating nucleated cell counts. The data were produced by immunoSEQ multiplex PCR, yet TCRdb's version contains in-frame clones alone and is incomplete. D and trimming were read from the DNA, whereas the V and J calls and clone size are those reported in that table. The repertoire holds a few hundred thousand clones, around nine tenths seen once, with roughly 3.9% in the top ten.

The clonotype comes from a woman aged 55-70 years with COVID-19, enrolled during active disease. The chain has TRBV2 and TRBJ2-7; D uncertain. The material sequenced was peripheral blood. The CDR3 nucleotides read TGTGCCAGCAGTGCCACCTACTCTCCCTCCTACGAGCAGTACTTC. Protein: CASSATYSPSYEQYF.